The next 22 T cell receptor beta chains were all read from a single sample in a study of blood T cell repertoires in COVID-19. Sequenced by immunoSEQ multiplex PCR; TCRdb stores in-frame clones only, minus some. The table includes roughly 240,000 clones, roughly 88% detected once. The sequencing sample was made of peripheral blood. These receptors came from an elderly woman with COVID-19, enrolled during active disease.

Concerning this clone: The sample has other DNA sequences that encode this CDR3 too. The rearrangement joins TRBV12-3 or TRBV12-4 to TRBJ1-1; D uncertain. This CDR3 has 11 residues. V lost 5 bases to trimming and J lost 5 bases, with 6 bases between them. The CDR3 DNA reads TGTGCCAGCAGTCCCTTAACTGAAGCTTTCTTT. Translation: CASSPLTEAFF.

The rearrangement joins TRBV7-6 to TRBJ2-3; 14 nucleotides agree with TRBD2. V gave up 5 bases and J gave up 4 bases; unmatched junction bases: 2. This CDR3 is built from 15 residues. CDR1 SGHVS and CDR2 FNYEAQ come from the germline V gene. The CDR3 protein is CASSLGLAGADTQYF. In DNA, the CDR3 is TGTGCCAGCAGCCTGGGACTAGCGGGGGCAGATACGCAGTATTTT.

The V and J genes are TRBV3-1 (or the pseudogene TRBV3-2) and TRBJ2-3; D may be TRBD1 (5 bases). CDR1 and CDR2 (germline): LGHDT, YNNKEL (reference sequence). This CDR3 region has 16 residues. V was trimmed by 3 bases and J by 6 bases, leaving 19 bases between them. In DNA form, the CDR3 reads TGTGCCAGCAGCCAGCCCTATAGCAGGGCTGGGGATACGCAGTATTTT. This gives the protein CASSQPYSRAGDTQYF.

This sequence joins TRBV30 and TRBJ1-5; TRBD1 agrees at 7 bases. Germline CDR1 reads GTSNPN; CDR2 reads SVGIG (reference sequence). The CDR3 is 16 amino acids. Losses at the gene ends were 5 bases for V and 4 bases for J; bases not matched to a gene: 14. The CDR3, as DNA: TGTGCCTGGGCCTTAAAGACAGGGAGGATTAATCAGCCCCAGCATTTT. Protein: CAWALKTGRINQPQHF.

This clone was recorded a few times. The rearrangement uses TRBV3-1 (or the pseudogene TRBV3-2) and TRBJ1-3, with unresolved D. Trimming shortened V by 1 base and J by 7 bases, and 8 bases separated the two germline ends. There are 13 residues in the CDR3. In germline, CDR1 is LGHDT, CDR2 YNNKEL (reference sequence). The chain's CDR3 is CASSQGAVNTIYF. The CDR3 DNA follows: TGTGCCAGCAGCCAAGGGGCAGTGAACACCATATATTTT.

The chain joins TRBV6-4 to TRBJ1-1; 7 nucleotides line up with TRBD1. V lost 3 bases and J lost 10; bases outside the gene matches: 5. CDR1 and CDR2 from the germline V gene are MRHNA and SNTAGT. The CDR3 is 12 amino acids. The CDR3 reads CASSDAGGRAFF. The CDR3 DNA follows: TGTGCCAGCAGTGATGCAGGGGGGCGAGCTTTCTTT.

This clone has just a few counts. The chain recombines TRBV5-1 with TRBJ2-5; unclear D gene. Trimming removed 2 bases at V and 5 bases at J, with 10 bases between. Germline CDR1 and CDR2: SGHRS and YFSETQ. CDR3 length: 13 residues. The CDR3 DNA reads TGCGCCAGCAGCTTCGGCGGTGGGGAGACCCAGTACTTC. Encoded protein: CASSFGGGETQYF.

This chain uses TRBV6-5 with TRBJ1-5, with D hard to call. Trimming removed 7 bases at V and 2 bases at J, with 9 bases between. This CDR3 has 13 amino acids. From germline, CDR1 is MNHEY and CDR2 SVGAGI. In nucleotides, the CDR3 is TGTGCCAGCAATACGCGGGGCAATCAGCCCCAGCATTTT. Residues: CASNTRGNQPQHF.

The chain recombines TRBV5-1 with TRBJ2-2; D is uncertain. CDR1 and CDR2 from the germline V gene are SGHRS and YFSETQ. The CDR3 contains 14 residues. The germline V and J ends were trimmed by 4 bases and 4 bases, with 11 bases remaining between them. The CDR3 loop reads CASSGQMSTGELFF. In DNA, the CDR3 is TGCGCCAGCAGCGGGCAGATGAGCACCGGGGAGCTGTTTTTT.

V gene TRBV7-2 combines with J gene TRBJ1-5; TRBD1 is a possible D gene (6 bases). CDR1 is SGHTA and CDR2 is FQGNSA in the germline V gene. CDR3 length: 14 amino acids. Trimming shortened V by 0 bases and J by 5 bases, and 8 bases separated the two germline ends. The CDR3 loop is CASSLARGDQPQHF. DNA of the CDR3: TGTGCCAGCAGCTTAGCCAGGGGTGATCAGCCCCAGCATTTT.

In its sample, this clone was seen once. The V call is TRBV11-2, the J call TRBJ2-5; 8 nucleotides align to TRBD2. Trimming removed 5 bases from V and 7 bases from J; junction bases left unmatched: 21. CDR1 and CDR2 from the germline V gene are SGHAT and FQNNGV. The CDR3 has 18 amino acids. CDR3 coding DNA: TGTGCCAGCAGCCCCCTAGCTGCTCGGACTAGCAGGTCGTGGACCCAGTACTTC. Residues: CASSPLAARTSRSWTQYF.

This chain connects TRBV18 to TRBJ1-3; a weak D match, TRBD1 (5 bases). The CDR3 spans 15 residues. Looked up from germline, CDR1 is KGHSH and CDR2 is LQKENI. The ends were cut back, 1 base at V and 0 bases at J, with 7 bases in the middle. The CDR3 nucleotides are TGTGCCAGCTCACCACGACAGAACTCTGGAAACACCATATATTTT. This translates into CASSPRQNSGNTIYF. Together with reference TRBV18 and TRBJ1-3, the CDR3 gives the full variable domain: NAGVMQNPRHLVRRRGQEARLRCSPMKGHSHVYWYRQLPEEGLKFMVYLQKENIIDESGMPKERFSAEFPKEGPSILRIQQVVRGDSAAYFCASSPRQNSGNTIYFGEGSWLTVV.

The CDR3 loop reads CAIRQDGLDSPLHF. The DNA of the CDR3 is TGTGCCATCAGACAGGACGGGTTAGATTCACCCCTCCACTTT. The genes are TRBV10-3 and TRBJ1-6; a possible D gene is TRBD1 (5 bases). This CDR3 spans 14 amino acids. CDR1 and CDR2 (germline): ENHRY, SYGVKD. V lost 6 bases and J 8 bases, leaving 14 bases between the germline ends.

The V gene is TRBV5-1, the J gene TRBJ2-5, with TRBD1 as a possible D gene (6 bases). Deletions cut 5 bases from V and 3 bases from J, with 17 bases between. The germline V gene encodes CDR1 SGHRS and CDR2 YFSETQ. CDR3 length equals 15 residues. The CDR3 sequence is CASRPPDSREETQYF. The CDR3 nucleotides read TGCGCCAGCAGGCCTCCGGACAGCAGAGAAGAGACCCAGTACTTC.

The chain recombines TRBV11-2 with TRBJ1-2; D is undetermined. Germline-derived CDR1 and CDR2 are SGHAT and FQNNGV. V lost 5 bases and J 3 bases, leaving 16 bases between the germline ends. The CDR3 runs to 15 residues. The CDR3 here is CASSPTGSVYYGYTF. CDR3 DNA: TGTGCCAGCAGCCCCACCGGGTCCGTTTACTATGGCTACACCTTC.

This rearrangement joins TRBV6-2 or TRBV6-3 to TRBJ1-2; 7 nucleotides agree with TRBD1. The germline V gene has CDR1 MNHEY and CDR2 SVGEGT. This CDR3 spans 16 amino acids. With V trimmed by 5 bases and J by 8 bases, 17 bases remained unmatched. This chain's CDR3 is CASSDDRALSRSGYTF. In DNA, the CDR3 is TGTGCCAGCAGTGACGACAGGGCGCTCTCACGTAGCGGCTACACCTTC.

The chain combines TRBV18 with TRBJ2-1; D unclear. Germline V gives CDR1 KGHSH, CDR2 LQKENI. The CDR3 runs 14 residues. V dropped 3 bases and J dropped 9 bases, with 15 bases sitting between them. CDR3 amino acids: CASSPEAALVEQFF. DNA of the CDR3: TGTGCCAGCTCACCGGAAGCAGCCCTAGTTGAGCAGTTCTTC.

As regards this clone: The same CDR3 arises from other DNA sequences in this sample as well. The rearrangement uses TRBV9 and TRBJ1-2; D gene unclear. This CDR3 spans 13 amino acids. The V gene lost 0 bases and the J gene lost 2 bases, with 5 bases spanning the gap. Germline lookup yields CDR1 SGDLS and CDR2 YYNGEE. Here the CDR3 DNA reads TGTGCCAGCAGCGTAGACAGCAACTATGGCTACACCTTC. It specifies CASSVDSNYGYTF.

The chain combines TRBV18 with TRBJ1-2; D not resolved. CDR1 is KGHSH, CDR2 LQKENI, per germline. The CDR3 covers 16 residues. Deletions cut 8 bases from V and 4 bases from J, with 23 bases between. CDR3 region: CASQGPAGPPPYGYTF. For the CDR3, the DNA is TGTGCCAGCCAAGGTCCGGCAGGCCCACCCCCCTATGGCTACACCTTC.

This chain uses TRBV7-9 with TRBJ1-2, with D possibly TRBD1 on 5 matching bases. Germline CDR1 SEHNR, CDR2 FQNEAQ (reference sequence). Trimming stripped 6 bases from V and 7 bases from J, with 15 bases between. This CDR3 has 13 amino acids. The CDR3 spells CASRSQGTGGYTF. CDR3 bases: TGTGCCAGCAGGTCGCAGGGTACCGGTGGCTACACCTTC.

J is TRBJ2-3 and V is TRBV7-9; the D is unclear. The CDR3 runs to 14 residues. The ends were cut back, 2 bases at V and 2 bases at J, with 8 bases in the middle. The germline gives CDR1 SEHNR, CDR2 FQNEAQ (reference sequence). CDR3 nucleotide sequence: TGTGCCAGCAGCTTAATCACTTACACAGATACGCAGTATTTT. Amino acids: CASSLITYTDTQYF.

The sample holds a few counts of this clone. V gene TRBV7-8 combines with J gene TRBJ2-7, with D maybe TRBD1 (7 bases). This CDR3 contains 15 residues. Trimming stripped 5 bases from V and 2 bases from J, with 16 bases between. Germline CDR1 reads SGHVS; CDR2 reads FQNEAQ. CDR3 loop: CASSEPAGQTYEQYF. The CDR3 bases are TGTGCCAGCAGCGAACCCGCGGGACAGACCTACGAGCAGTACTTC.